The present TCR beta chain was sequenced within a study of beta chain features in type 1 diabetes. Broader study findings: Naive, central memory and Treg TCRB repertoires seemed to resemble each other more closely in patients than they did in healthy donors. The cDNA sequencing approach could over-represent high-TCR-expressing cells.

On this clone: What it recognizes is unknown.

The entirety of the isolated RNA underwent reverse transcription, so expressed TCRB transcripts were sequenced. Libraries were prepared by immunoSEQ multiplex PCR; TCRdb keeps only in-frame clonotypes and omits some of them. The sample lists about 620,000 clones; 15% to 18% were seen once. This clonotype was obtained from a man aged 18-30 years in good health. What was sequenced was naive CD4+ T cells from blood.

The DNA of the CDR3 is TGTGCCAGCAGTTTAAGGGGGACAGGGGGCTACGAGCAGTACTTC. Its protein product is CASSLRGTGGYEQYF. V and J are TRBV27 and TRBJ2-7; 11 positions agree with TRBD1. The CDR3 has 15 amino acids. Germline values: CDR1 MNHEY, CDR2 SMNVEV (reference sequence). V lost 2 bases to trimming and J lost 3 bases; unmatched junction nucleotides: 3.